The present TCR beta chain was sequenced within a study of post-analysis software for immune sequencing data. Findings and caveats of the study: Five or six TRBV segments were significantly more frequent in patients than in controls. TRBV5-6, TRBV5-1 and TRBV20-1 were among these segments.

Unique molecular identifiers were present in the TCR beta cDNA libraries. In TCRdb, the PCR reads were re-called with MiXCR into one record per CDR3 protein. Of around 190,000 distinct CDR3 sequences in the sample, 25% to 35% were seen once. The germline V and J ends were trimmed by 1 base and 8 bases, with 9 bases remaining between them. Per the germline V gene, CDR1 is SNHLY and CDR2 is FYNNEI. This CDR3 has 13 residues. Concerning this clonotype itself: What it recognizes is unknown.

V is TRBV2 and J is TRBJ2-4; TRBD1 is a possible D gene (6 bases). This TCR derives from a girl aged 2-17 years with multiple sclerosis. Sequenced: blood. The CDR3 spells CASSEGRGYIQYF. DNA for the CDR3: TGTGCCAGCAGTGAAGGCAGGGGCTACATTCAGTACTTC.